A single sample is the source of the 4 T cell receptor beta chains below, sequenced in a study of graft-versus-host responses after intestinal transplantation. For these receptors, no antigen is known. This table comes from immunoSEQ multiplex PCR, and its TCRdb copy is limited to in-frame clones, with some not included. The sample consists of some 90,000 clones, around 93% of them appearing once. The sequencing used unstimulated CD8+ T cells sorted from spleen or lymph node cells, collected before transplant. The receptors here all came from a human donor who was the organ donor for an intestinal transplant.

The V gene is TRBV5-6, the J gene TRBJ2-5; no clear D gene. Germline V gene sequence: CDR1 SGHDT, CDR2 YYEEEE. CDR3 length equals 15 residues. Trimming left V 0 bases short and J 1 base short, with 10 bases between. This CDR3 reads CASSLVASIQETQYF. CDR3 coding DNA: TGTGCCAGCAGCTTGGTGGCTTCGATCCAAGAGACCCAGTACTTC.

The gene calls are TRBV9 and TRBJ2-2, with 10 nucleotides matching TRBD2. The germline V gene has CDR1 SGDLS and CDR2 YYNGEE. The CDR3 consists of 17 residues. With V trimmed by 0 bases and J by 1 base, 3 bases remained unmatched. In DNA form, the CDR3 reads TGTGCCAGCAGCGTAGGTACTAGCGGGGTGAACACCGGGGAGCTGTTTTTT. Its protein product is CASSVGTSGVNTGELFF.

The chain employs TRBV19 and TRBJ1-5, with 11 bases identical to TRBD1. CDR3 length: 15 residues. Germline CDR1 and CDR2: LNHDA and SQIVND (reference sequence). The junction had 6 bases not matched to a gene; V was cut back by 5 bases and J by 6 bases. The CDR3 DNA sequence: TGTGCCAGTAGTGTGGACAGGGGGCTCGGTCAGCCCCAGCATTTT. Translated, it gives CASSVDRGLGQPQHF. Variable domain in full (rest from reference TRBV19 and TRBJ1-5): DGGITQSPKYLFRKEGQNVTLSCEQNLNHDAMYWYRQDPGQGLRLIYYSQIVNDFQKGDIAEGYSVSREKKESFPLTVTSAQKNPTAFYLCASSVDRGLGQPQHFGDGTRLSIL.

The chain is built from TRBV6-4 and TRBJ1-4; D gene uncertain. This CDR3 region has 14 residues. The V end was cut by 3 bases, the J end by 4 bases, with 9 bases between. CDR1 and CDR2 (germline): MRHNA, SNTAGT. The CDR3 loop is CASSESGINEKLFF. CDR3 DNA sequence: TGTGCCAGCAGTGAGAGCGGGATTAATGAAAAACTGTTTTTT.